This TCR beta chain was found in a study of spatial heterogeneity in lung cancer. In the study overall: The study observed each unique TCR and UMI combination more than ten times on average in raw reads.

Study observations and caveats: Ubiquitous expanded tumor TCRs showed up in blood more at resection than follow-up.

Points on this clonotype: Antigen: not known.

As for time point: sample taken at primary tumor resection. Samples came from 65 to 75 TRACERx patients with untreated early-stage lung cancer. Material for sequencing was whole RNA from tumor, nontumor lung or frozen PBMC, left unsorted. Via MiXCR, TCRdb re-called the 5' RACE reads, giving one row per CDR3 protein. The data show under 40,000 distinct CDR3 sequences, about 5.2% seen once. Trimming took 7 bases from V and 2 from J, leaving 11 bases between them. The CDR3 runs 13 residues. Sequenced material: PBMCs, taken at surgery. V usage is TRBV12-3 or TRBV12-4 and J usage is TRBJ1-1; D perhaps matches TRBD1 (5 bases). This clonotype was sampled from a female donor with early-stage non-small cell lung cancer. The chain's CDR3 is CASNNGGNTEAFF. CDR3 DNA: TGTGCCAGCAACAACGGGGGAAACACTGAAGCTTTCTTT.